The 28 T cell receptor beta chains below were found in one sample sequenced in a study of shared clonotypes between healthy human individuals. Clones were sequenced by immunoSEQ multiplex PCR, and TCRdb holds only the in-frame ones, with some missing. The table records 450,000 to 700,000 clones, just under 97% of them present only once. CD45RO-negative CD8 cells positively selected for CCR7 made up the naive population, which excluded terminally differentiated effector memory CD45RA+ cells. Input material: naive CD8+ T cells sorted from blood. These TCRs come from a woman younger than 45 in good health.

J is TRBJ2-7 and V is TRBV5-1, with 7 nucleotides matching TRBD1. Trimming cost V 4 bases and J 6 bases; bases outside gene matches: 13. CDR3 size: 15 residues. Germline values: CDR1 SGHRS, CDR2 YFSETQ. This CDR3 reads CASSRNPTGEREQYF. The CDR3 nucleotides are TGCGCCAGCAGCCGCAACCCTACAGGGGAACGCGAGCAGTACTTC.

The chain carries TRBV28 and TRBJ2-3; D ambiguous. From germline, CDR1 is MDHEN and CDR2 SYDVKM. The CDR3 covers 12 residues. Trimming left V 3 bases short and J 4 bases short, with 5 bases between. CDR3 region: CASSFGPDTQYF. The CDR3 DNA reads as TGTGCCAGCAGTTTTGGGCCAGATACGCAGTATTTT.

The CDR3 spells CASSPTGAGRSGELFF. The CDR3 nucleotides are TGTGCCAGCAGCCCCACGGGGGCGGGACGATCCGGGGAGCTGTTTTTT. The chain uses TRBV14 and TRBJ2-2, with D perhaps assigned TRBD1 or TRBD2 (6 bases each). Germline V gene lookup returns CDR1 SGHDN and CDR2 FVKESK. Deletions cut 4 bases from V and 6 bases from J, with 18 bases between. This CDR3 has 16 amino acids.

The chain couples TRBV25-1 to TRBJ1-4, with 7 nucleotides matching TRBD1. The CDR3 extends over 15 amino acids. With V trimmed by 6 bases and J by 7 bases, 11 bases remained unmatched. Germline CDR1 MGHDK, CDR2 SYGVNS. In DNA form, the CDR3 reads TGTGCCAGCAGGAGCCCGGGACAGCCGGCTGAAAAACTGTTTTTT. Residues: CASRSPGQPAEKLFF.

As for this clone: This CDR3 is also generated by other DNA sequences in the sample. The chain links TRBV19 to TRBJ2-7; D gene uncertain. The CDR3 contains 13 residues. The V end lost 4 bases, the J end lost 0 bases, and 7 bases lay between the germline ends. Germline V gives CDR1 LNHDA, CDR2 SQIVND (reference sequence). The CDR3 bases are TGTGCCAGTAGTAGCGGAATCTCCTACGAGCAGTACTTC. It is translated as CASSSGISYEQYF.

The CDR3 reads CASSTPKLDRTGDEQYF. CDR3 nucleotide sequence: TGTGCCAGCAGTACACCTAAACTAGACAGAACGGGGGACGAGCAGTACTTC. J is TRBJ2-7 and V is TRBV28; TRBD2 might be the D (6 bases). This CDR3 spans 17 amino acids. V was clipped by 5 bases and J by 5 bases, with 25 bases between them. The V gene's germline CDR1 is MDHEN and CDR2 SYDVKM.

The rearrangement joins TRBV29-1 to TRBJ2-1; 9 bases are shared with TRBD1. From germline, CDR1 is SQVTM and CDR2 ANQGSEA. Trimming removed 6 bases from V and 4 bases from J; junction bases left unmatched: 7. This CDR3 region has 14 residues. CDR3 residues: CSVSGTGKYNEQFF. Here the CDR3 DNA reads TGCAGCGTCTCCGGGACAGGGAAATACAATGAGCAGTTCTTC.

This chain joins TRBV4-2 and TRBJ2-7, with D uncertain. Deletions cut 0 bases from V and 5 bases from J, with 5 bases between. Germline-derived CDR1 and CDR2 are LGHNA and YNFKEQ. This CDR3 has 12 residues. CDR3 nucleotides: TGTGCCAGCAGCCAAGATAGGGACGAGCAGTACTTC. Translating gives CASSQDRDEQYF.

The rearrangement uses TRBV7-9 and TRBJ2-3, with 9 bases matching TRBD2. Germline trimming cut 6 bases from V and 5 bases from J; bases unmatched to any gene: 12. CDR1 is SEHNR and CDR2 is FQNEAQ in the germline V gene (reference sequence). The CDR3 contains 16 residues. Here the CDR3 DNA reads TGTGCCAGCAGAACCGGTAGCGGGAGTGAGGTAGATACGCAGTATTTT. Its protein product is CASRTGSGSEVDTQYF.

Details on this clone: Additional DNA sequences in this sample encode the identical CDR3. The J gene is TRBJ1-1, the V gene TRBV5-4; D is ambiguous. CDR3 length: 12 amino acids. V was cut by 4 bases and J by 5 bases, with 9 bases left in between. CDR1 is SGHNT, CDR2 YYREEE, per germline (reference sequence). CDR3 in amino acids: CASSPGGTEAFF. CDR3 nucleotide sequence: TGTGCCAGCAGCCCCGGCGGGACTGAAGCTTTCTTT.

The V and J genes are TRBV7-9 and TRBJ2-3, with 10 bases identical to TRBD2. CDR3 length: 16 residues. J was trimmed by 1 base and V by 2 bases; bases with no gene match: 3. Per the germline V gene, CDR1 is SEHNR and CDR2 is FQNEAQ (reference sequence). CDR3 nucleotide sequence: TGTGCCAGCAGCTTAAGGACTAGCGGACGCACAGATACGCAGTATTTT. Its translation is CASSLRTSGRTDTQYF.

The gene calls are TRBV25-1 and TRBJ1-5; 7 bases fit TRBD1. The trim removed 2 bases at V and 6 bases at J, leaving 4 bases unmatched. The CDR3 sequence is 14 residues long. Germline lookup yields CDR1 MGHDK and CDR2 SYGVNS. CDR3: CASSEGTESQPQHF. In DNA, the CDR3 is TGTGCCAGCAGTGAAGGGACAGAAAGTCAGCCCCAGCATTTT.

The chain couples TRBV11-1 to TRBJ1-1; possible D gene TRBD1, 6 bases. Trimming shortened V by 5 bases and J by 5 bases, and 18 bases separated the two germline ends. Germline assignment: CDR1 SGHAT and CDR2 FQDESV (reference sequence). CDR3 size: 15 residues. The CDR3 is CASSLRSDSRTEAFF. DNA for the CDR3: TGTGCCAGCAGCCTCCGATCGGACAGCAGGACTGAAGCTTTCTTT.

CDR3 in DNA: TGTGCCAGCAGTGATGCGGGGGCTTACAATGAGCAGTTCTTC. Translated, it gives CASSDAGAYNEQFF. The chain links TRBV25-1 to TRBJ2-1, with D perhaps TRBD2 (7 bases). Germline V gene data show CDR1 as MGHDK and CDR2 as SYGVNS. Trimming left V 3 bases short and J 4 bases short, with 10 bases between. This CDR3 has 14 amino acids.

The chain links TRBV8-2 to TRBJ2-6; the table's D call, TRBD1, was not checked against the DNA. TRBV8-2 is a known pseudogene. The CDR3 extends over 16 amino acids. The CDR3 sequence: CGMHVITQSRANVLTF. The CDR3 DNA reads TGTGGCATGCACGTCATAACACAAAGTCGGGCCAACGTCCTGACTTTC.

J is TRBJ2-7 and V is TRBV5-6, with 12 bases matching TRBD2. Germline CDR1 and CDR2: SGHDT and YYEEEE. This CDR3 has 15 residues. Trimming cost V 3 bases and J 4 bases; bases outside gene matches: 5. The CDR3 DNA sequence: TGTGCCAGCAGCTCGACTAGCGGGAGTTCATACGAGCAGTACTTC. Residues: CASSSTSGSSYEQYF.

The CDR3 DNA sequence: TGCGCCAGCAGCTTGACACCGGACTTACCAATAACGAAAGAGACCCAGTACTTC. This gives the protein CASSLTPDLPITKETQYF. This chain connects TRBV5-1 to TRBJ2-5, with D possibly matching TRBD2 (5 bases). CDR1 and CDR2 from the germline V gene are SGHRS and YFSETQ. This CDR3 is built from 18 residues. The ends were cut back, 1 base at V and 3 bases at J, with 22 bases in the middle. The complete variable domain, with remaining parts taken from reference TRBV5-1 and TRBJ2-5, reads KAGVTQTPRYLIKTRGQQVTLSCSPISGHRSVSWYQQTPGQGLQFLFEYFSETQRNKGNFPGRFSGRQFSNSRSEMNVSTLELGDSALYLCASSLTPDLPITKETQYFGPGTRLLVL.

The genes are TRBV9 and TRBJ1-4; TRBD1 matches at 7 bases. This CDR3 comprises 15 residues. V lost 3 bases, J lost 8 bases, and 10 bases stayed unmatched. Germline V lookup: CDR1 SGDLS, CDR2 YYNGEE. The CDR3 bases are TGTGCCAGCAGCGGGGAGGACAGGATTGAGGAAAAACTGTTTTTT. This gives the protein CASSGEDRIEEKLFF.

The J gene is TRBJ2-1, the V gene TRBV11-2; 8 bases agree with TRBD1. V lost 4 bases to trimming and J lost 4 bases; unmatched junction nucleotides: 9. The CDR3 spans 16 residues. CDR1 is SGHAT and CDR2 is FQNNGV in the germline V gene. CDR3 DNA: TGTGCCAGCAGCTCCCTAACAGGGGGGTCTTACAATGAGCAGTTCTTC. Amino acid sequence: CASSSLTGGSYNEQFF.

This chain connects TRBV7-9 to TRBJ2-2; no firm D call. Trimming stripped 5 bases from V and 0 bases from J, with 4 bases between. CDR3 length equals 13 residues. Germline CDR1 reads SEHNR; CDR2 reads FQNEAQ (reference sequence). CDR3 protein: CASSPTNTGELFF. As DNA, the CDR3 is TGTGCCAGCAGCCCAACGAACACCGGGGAGCTGTTTTTT. Drawing the rest from reference TRBV7-9 and TRBJ2-2, the complete variable domain is DTGVSQNPRHKITKRGQNVTFRCDPISEHNRLYWYRQTLGQGPEFLTYFQNEAQLEKSRLLSDRFSAERPKGSFSTLEIQRTEQGDSAMYLCASSPTNTGELFFGEGSRLTVL.

The V call is TRBV7-8, the J call TRBJ2-2; a weak D match, TRBD2 (5 bases). The CDR3 is 15 residues long. Germline V gene data show CDR1 as SGHVS and CDR2 as FQNEAQ. V lost 11 bases and J 6 bases, leaving 22 bases between the germline ends. The CDR3 DNA is TGTGCCGGAAGAGAGGCACTAGACTGGGCCGGGGAGCTGTTTTTT. It specifies CAGREALDWAGELFF.

This chain connects TRBV7-9 to TRBJ2-2; D gene uncertain. V lost 7 bases to trimming and J lost 6 bases, with 9 bases between them. CDR1 is SEHNR and CDR2 is FQNEAQ in the germline V gene (reference sequence). The CDR3 is 12 residues long. CDR3 DNA: TGTGCCAGCACCTTTCTTTCCGGGGAGCTGTTTTTT. This sequence encodes CASTFLSGELFF.

A single count supports this clone. V and J are TRBV11-2 and TRBJ1-1, with TRBD1 matching 11 bases. CDR1 and CDR2 from the germline V gene are SGHAT and FQNNGV. V was clipped by 1 base and J by 6 bases; unmatched bases: 7. This CDR3 has 16 residues. The DNA for the CDR3 is TGTGCCAGCAGCTTAGGGGGACAGGGGGAGTTTGCTGAAGCTTTCTTT. It specifies CASSLGGQGEFAEAFF.

This chain uses TRBV6-9 with TRBJ2-7, with TRBD2 matching 7 bases. The CDR3 contains 12 residues. The J segment lost 6 bases and the V segment lost 3 bases, leaving 2 bases of the junction unmatched. The germline gives CDR1 MNHGY, CDR2 SVAAGI. The CDR3 here is CASSYPGGEQYF. DNA for the CDR3: TGTGCCAGCAGTTACCCGGGGGGCGAGCAGTACTTC.

The rearrangement uses TRBV5-8 and TRBJ2-7; D is unresolved. V lost 2 bases to trimming and J lost 5 bases, with 20 bases between them. CDR1 SGHTS and CDR2 YDEGEE come from the germline V gene. This CDR3 has 16 residues. The DNA for the CDR3 is TGTGCCAGCAGCTTAGGGCGAGGACCCTATGGCCACGAGCAGTACTTC. The encoded protein is CASSLGRGPYGHEQYF.

This sequence joins TRBV11-2 and TRBJ2-1; D possibly corresponds to TRBD1 (5 bases). Trimming cost V 4 bases and J 8 bases, with 18 bases left between them. CDR3 length: 15 residues. CDR1 and CDR2 (germline): SGHAT, FQNNGV. CDR3 in amino acids: CASSSFLKQAHEQFF. CDR3 DNA: TGTGCCAGCAGCTCTTTCTTGAAACAGGCCCATGAGCAGTTCTTC. Complete variable domain (other parts from reference TRBV11-2 and TRBJ2-1): EAGVAQSPRYKIIEKRQSVAFWCNPISGHATLYWYQQILGQGPKLLIQFQNNGVVDDSQLPKDRFSAERLKGVDSTLKIQPAKLEDSAVYLCASSSFLKQAHEQFFGPGTRLTVL.

A note on this clone: The sample has other DNA sequences that encode this CDR3 too. The rearrangement joins TRBV27 to TRBJ1-1; tentative D call: TRBD1 (5 bases). Trimming stripped 2 bases from V and 1 base from J, with 8 bases between. The germline V gene encodes CDR1 MNHEY and CDR2 SMNVEV (reference sequence). The CDR3 is 14 amino acids. CDR3 in DNA: TGTGCCAGCAGTTTAGTAGGGGCGAACACTGAAGCTTTCTTT. Amino acids: CASSLVGANTEAFF.

This chain connects TRBV10-3 to TRBJ2-7; 7 bases are shared with TRBD2. This CDR3 is built from 13 residues. V trimming: 9 bases; J trimming: 0 bases; junction bases outside the gene matches: 5. Per the germline V gene, CDR1 is ENHRY and CDR2 is SYGVKD. The CDR3 DNA reads as TGTGCCATTCGAACTAGCGACTCCTACGAGCAGTACTTC. Amino acids: CAIRTSDSYEQYF.